The 25 T cell receptor beta chains listed next were all sequenced from one sample in a study of OX40 agonist ivuxolimab in advanced cancers. The repertoire was sequenced with immunoSEQ multiplex PCR; TCRdb's copy has only in-frame clones and lacks some. The sample carries roughly 50,000 clones, 80% recorded once. Sequences were derived from CD4+ or CD8+ T cells sorted from blood, sampled in a trial of the OX40 agonist ivuxolimab. These receptor sequences come from an adult with an advanced solid tumor such as melanoma, head and neck, liver or kidney cancer.

This chain links TRBV6-5 with TRBJ1-5; maybe TRBD1 (6 bases). The length of the CDR3 is 15 residues. Germline V CDR1 and CDR2: MNHEY, SVGAGI. Trimming removed 2 bases at V and 6 bases at J, with 14 bases between. In DNA form, the CDR3 reads TGTGCCAGCAGTTACAGGGGGGGCCGGGGTCAGCCCCAGCATTTT. Translated, it gives CASSYRGGRGQPQHF.

This chain uses TRBV7-9 with TRBJ1-6, with 7 bases lining up with TRBD1. After removal of 4 bases from V and 7 bases from J, the junction contained 4 bases not matched to a gene. The V gene's germline CDR1 is SEHNR and CDR2 FQNEAQ (reference sequence). This CDR3 spans 14 amino acids. CDR3 DNA: TGTGCCAGCAGCTCCAGACAGGGAAATTCACCCCTCCACTTT. Its translation is CASSSRQGNSPLHF.

Here the CDR3 reads CASSLGPGAVGTDTQYF. The CDR3 DNA reads TGCGCCAGCAGTTTGGGCCCCGGCGCAGTTGGCACAGATACGCAGTATTTT. This chain joins TRBV10-2 and TRBJ2-3; D remains unclear. CDR3 length: 17 amino acids. In germline, CDR1 is WSHSY, CDR2 SAAADI. V was pared by 5 bases and J by 1 base, with 19 bases between.

V is TRBV10-2 and J is TRBJ1-5, with unresolved D. V lost 4 bases, J lost 4 bases, and 8 bases lay in between. CDR3 length equals 13 residues. Germline V gene data show CDR1 as WSHSY and CDR2 as SAAADI. CDR3 sequence (DNA): TGCGCCAGCAGTGCGACCGATAATCAGCCCCAGCATTTT. Translating gives CASSATDNQPQHF.

J is TRBJ1-1 and V is TRBV4-1; unclear D gene. CDR1 and CDR2 from the germline V gene are MGHRA and YSYEKL. V shed 3 bases and J shed 1 base, with 9 bases lying between them. The CDR3 runs 14 residues. CDR3 amino acids: CASSQGLRNTEAFF. The CDR3 DNA sequence: TGCGCCAGCAGCCAGGGGTTACGGAACACTGAAGCTTTCTTT.

This sequence joins TRBV6-1 and TRBJ2-6, with a tentative D call TRBD1 (6 bases). There are 17 residues in the CDR3. With 4 bases removed from V and 0 bases from J, the gap between germline ends came to 13 bases. Per germline, CDR1 MNHNS and CDR2 SASEGT. Here the CDR3 DNA reads TGTGCCAGCAGTGCCCAACAGGGCCTCTCTGGGGCCAACGTCCTGACTTTC. Translating it yields CASSAQQGLSGANVLTF.

In this sample, this clone turned up once. The chain uses TRBV5-4 and TRBJ2-7; D is uncertain. V dropped 0 bases and J dropped 5 bases, with 9 bases sitting between them. There are 13 residues in the CDR3. Germline CDR1 and CDR2: SGHNT and YYREEE (reference sequence). CDR3 sequence reads: CASSLVGSNEQYF. CDR3 sequence (DNA): TGTGCCAGCAGCTTGGTAGGTTCCAACGAGCAGTACTTC.

Remarks on this clone: A junction boundary mismatches the germline segment, possibly from a read error. V usage is TRBV7-2 and J usage is TRBJ2-7, with 9 bases that match TRBD2. CDR1 SGHTA and CDR2 FQGNSA come from the germline V gene. This CDR3 region has 14 residues. CDR3 loop: CASSFGTSSHEQYF. DNA of the CDR3: TGTGCCAGCAGCTTTGGGACTAGCTCCCACGAGCAGTACTTC.

The gene calls are TRBV19 and TRBJ2-6, with 8 bases identical to TRBD2. After removal of 6 bases from V and 2 bases from J, the junction contained 9 bases not matched to a gene. This CDR3 has 17 residues. Germline values: CDR1 LNHDA, CDR2 SQIVND (reference sequence). CDR3 DNA: TGTGCCAGTAGATCGGGGGGGCGAGTAGCTGGGGCCAACGTCCTGACTTTC. This encodes CASRSGGRVAGANVLTF.

This chain uses TRBV5-5 with TRBJ2-7, with 10 positions matching TRBD1. The CDR3 spans 15 residues. V was pared by 5 bases and J by 3 bases, with 8 bases of the junction left unmatched. Germline lookup yields CDR1 SGHKS and CDR2 YYEKEE (reference sequence). The CDR3, as DNA: TGTGCCAGCAGGGGGACCGGGACAGGGGTCTACGAGCAGTACTTC. Translation gives CASRGTGTGVYEQYF.

The table lists this clone with a few counts. The rearrangement uses TRBV9 and TRBJ1-3; no clear D. There are 13 residues in the CDR3. Germline V lookup: CDR1 SGDLS, CDR2 YYNGEE. Deletions cut 2 bases from V and 3 bases from J, with 6 bases between. CDR3 nucleotide sequence: TGTGCCAGCAGCGTTGGGGATGGAAACACCATATATTTT. Translation gives CASSVGDGNTIYF.

This sequence joins TRBV29-1 and TRBJ1-2, with 9 bases identical to TRBD1. This CDR3 comprises 13 residues. Germline V gene sequence: CDR1 SQVTM, CDR2 ANQGSEA. Trimming at V came to 5 bases and at J to 6 bases, leaving 7 bases not matched to a gene. The CDR3 DNA is TGCAGCGTTAATGGACAGGGGTTTGATGGCTACACCTTC. Encoded protein: CSVNGQGFDGYTF.

The J gene is TRBJ2-5, the V gene TRBV7-8; D not certain. This CDR3 comprises 14 residues. V dropped 3 bases and J dropped 1 base, with 9 bases sitting between them. Germline V gene lookup returns CDR1 SGHVS and CDR2 FQNEAQ. In DNA form, the CDR3 reads TGTGCCAGCAGCTTCAGTACCTTCCAAGAGACCCAGTACTTC. This translates into CASSFSTFQETQYF.

V usage is TRBV7-2 and J usage is TRBJ1-1, with 10 bases matching TRBD1. The CDR3 consists of 13 residues. The germline V gene has CDR1 SGHTA and CDR2 FQGNSA. The trim removed 5 bases at V and 11 bases at J, leaving 8 bases unmatched. The CDR3 is CASSIRQGATAFF. The CDR3 DNA sequence: TGTGCCAGCAGCATTCGACAGGGGGCGACGGCTTTCTTT.

The chain couples TRBV19 to TRBJ2-3; 7 nucleotides align to TRBD1. The junction had 7 bases not matched to a gene; V was cut back by 4 bases and J by 0 bases. The CDR3 sequence is 16 residues long. Germline-derived CDR1 and CDR2 are LNHDA and SQIVND (reference sequence). The CDR3 protein is CASSSTGAPSTDTQYF. The CDR3, as DNA: TGTGCCAGTAGTAGTACAGGGGCTCCAAGCACAGATACGCAGTATTTT.

The rearrangement links TRBV12-5 to TRBJ1-2; TRBD1 might be the D (5 bases). V was trimmed by 5 bases and J by 4 bases, leaving 14 bases between them. Germline V gene sequence: CDR1 LGHNT, CDR2 FRNRAP. This CDR3 contains 14 residues. CDR3 DNA sequence: TGTGCTAGTGGTCCGGGGCCGACAGCCTATGGCTACACCTTC. It specifies CASGPGPTAYGYTF.

This clone was detected once. This chain uses TRBV14 with TRBJ2-3, with no clear D. CDR1 is SGHDN, CDR2 FVKESK, per germline. Trimming shortened V by 4 bases and J by 2 bases, and 7 bases separated the two germline ends. CDR3 size: 13 residues. CDR3 loop: CASSRMHTDTQYF. Here the CDR3 DNA reads TGTGCCAGCAGCCGGATGCACACAGATACGCAGTATTTT.

This chain links TRBV6-5 with TRBJ1-2; TRBD1 might be the D (5 bases). V shed 4 bases and J shed 0 bases, with 12 bases lying between them. This CDR3 spans 15 amino acids. From germline, CDR1 is MNHEY and CDR2 SVGAGI. In nucleotides, the CDR3 is TGTGCCAGCAGTTTGGGGGAGAGGACTAACTATGGCTACACCTTC. Translating it yields CASSLGERTNYGYTF.

This chain links TRBV2 with TRBJ1-2; TRBD1 agrees at 8 bases. The ends lost 4 bases at V and 8 bases at J; junction bases unmatched: 9. The CDR3 is 14 amino acids. Germline loops: CDR1 SNHLY, CDR2 FYNNEI. The CDR3 DNA follows: TGTGCCAGCAGTGTCATCGACAGGGGAATCGGCTACACCTTC. Translated, it gives CASSVIDRGIGYTF.

This sequence joins TRBV18 and TRBJ1-2; TRBD1 matches 8 bases. CDR3 length: 16 residues. The ends lost 6 bases at V and 7 bases at J; junction bases unmatched: 16. CDR1 is KGHSH, CDR2 LQKENI, per germline. The CDR3 sequence: CASSPGNQGASVGYTF. As DNA, the CDR3 is TGTGCCAGCTCCCCGGGTAACCAGGGGGCTTCGGTTGGCTACACCTTC.

CDR3 amino acids: CASSEARPFYGYTF. As DNA, the CDR3 is TGTGCCAGCAGTGAAGCGAGGCCGTTCTATGGCTACACCTTC. This chain uses TRBV2 with TRBJ1-2; unclear D gene. The CDR3 is 14 residues long. Per germline, CDR1 SNHLY and CDR2 FYNNEI. Trimming pared 0 bases from V and 4 bases from J, leaving 9 bases between.

This chain links TRBV18 with TRBJ1-1, with D uncertain. CDR1 and CDR2 from the germline V gene are KGHSH and LQKENI. The CDR3 totals 16 residues. Trimming took 3 bases from V and 3 from J, leaving 17 bases between them. DNA of the CDR3: TGTGCCAGCTCACCCCTCGTCGTGGGGTTCGACACTGAAGCTTTCTTT. This sequence encodes CASSPLVVGFDTEAFF. The full variable domain, its missing parts supplied by reference TRBV18 and TRBJ1-1, is NAGVMQNPRHLVRRRGQEARLRCSPMKGHSHVYWYRQLPEEGLKFMVYLQKENIIDESGMPKERFSAEFPKEGPSILRIQQVVRGDSAAYFCASSPLVVGFDTEAFFGQGTRLTVV.

This sequence joins TRBV4-1 and TRBJ2-1, with D possibly being TRBD2 (6 bases). The germline gives CDR1 MGHRA, CDR2 YSYEKL. The CDR3 consists of 13 residues. V was cut by 1 base and J by 9 bases, with 10 bases left in between. The CDR3 DNA follows: TGCGCCAGCAGCCAAGTCGGGGGAGGTGAGCAGTTCTTC. Amino acid sequence: CASSQVGGGEQFF.

V and J are TRBV5-6 and TRBJ1-4, with D perhaps matching TRBD1 (5 bases). Trimming removed 5 bases at V and 8 bases at J, with 13 bases between. CDR1 is SGHDT and CDR2 is YYEEEE in the germline V gene. The CDR3 length is 13 residues. CDR3 sequence reads: CASSYGAGEKLFF. The DNA for the CDR3 is TGTGCCAGCAGTTATGGGGCCGGAGAAAAACTGTTTTTT.

This clone was seen only once. This sequence joins TRBV2 and TRBJ2-1; 13 bases fit TRBD2. J gave up 6 bases and V 5 bases, and 4 bases lay outside the gene matches. The V gene's germline CDR1 is SNHLY and CDR2 FYNNEI. The CDR3 loop spans 15 amino acids. The chain's CDR3 is CASSSRTSGSNEQFF. CDR3 DNA sequence: TGTGCCAGCAGTTCTCGGACTAGCGGGAGCAATGAGCAGTTCTTC.